Listed below are T cell receptor beta chains from one sample, sequenced in a study of CD8 T cells in Susac syndrome. TCRdb redid the calling of the immunoSEQ multiplex PCR reads with MiXCR, one entry per CDR3 protein. The sample contains about 200,000 distinct CDR3 sequences, 92% of which appear only once. The sequenced sample was CD8+ T cells from PBMCs. Receptors were obtained from a human donor with multiple sclerosis. Both conserved end residues are part of each CDR3. The D gene is left open where the match is weak.

j_call v_call d_call cdr3_aa cdr3_nt
TRBJ2-7 TRBV19 TRBD2 CASSTGSGGPYEQYF TGTGCCAGTAGTACGGGTTCGGGGGGGCCATACGAGCAGTACTTC
TRBJ1-1 TRBV5-4 . CASSGTGEAFF TGTGCCAGCAGCGGGACGGGTGAAGCTTTCTTT
TRBJ2-2 TRBV15 . CATPGSTGELFF TGTGCCACCCCCGGTAGCACCGGGGAGCTGTTTTTT
TRBJ2-1 TRBV13 . CASSLVRWNEQFF TGTGCCAGCAGCTTAGTACGGTGGAATGAGCAGTTCTTC
TRBJ2-7 TRBV12-2 . CASRLGLPGQAIFYEQYF TGTGCAAGTCGCTTAGGGCTCCCCGGTCAGGCCATCTTTTACGAGCAGTACTTC
TRBJ1-2 TRBV15 . CATGGGVGPPNYGYTF TGTGCCACCGGAGGCGGGGTAGGGCCCCCTAACTATGGCTACACCTTC
TRBJ2-2 TRBV7-9 . CASSPRTEFYTGELFF TGTGCCAGCAGCCCTCGGACAGAATTTTACACCGGGGAGCTGTTTTTT
TRBJ2-7 TRBV7-9 . CASSSPLGVRSYEQYF TGTGCCAGCAGCTCCCCCCTTGGGGTGCGGTCCTACGAGCAGTACTTC
TRBJ2-2 TRBV5-1 TRBD2 CASSLAWGLAEIRRDTGELFF TGCGCCAGCAGCTTGGCCTGGGGACTAGCGGAGATTCGGCGGGACACCGGGGAGCTGTTTTTT
TRBJ1-1 TRBV19 . CASTPMGQGNTEAFF TGTGCCAGTACCCCAATGGGGCAGGGGAACACTGAAGCTTTCTTT
TRBJ2-1 TRBV29-1 . CSVGGALGQPVSYNEQFF TGCAGCGTCGGCGGGGCACTAGGACAACCCGTCTCCTACAATGAGCAGTTCTTC
TRBJ2-3 TRBV4-3 . CASSQDEGTDTQYF TGCGCCAGCAGCCAAGATGAGGGAACAGATACGCAGTATTTT
TRBJ1-3 TRBV2 . CASSYGVRGNTIYF TGTGCCAGCAGCTACGGAGTTCGTGGAAACACCATATATTTT
TRBJ2-7 TRBV12-3/TRBV12-4 . CASSLPREGEQYF TGTGCCAGCAGTTTACCCCGGGAAGGTGAGCAGTACTTC
TRBJ1-1 TRBV7-9 TRBD1 CASKRDRSDGENTEAFF TGTGCCAGCAAGAGGGACAGGAGCGATGGAGAGAACACTGAAGCTTTCTTT
TRBJ1-2 TRBV2 . CASSSKGHSIYGYTF TGTGCCAGCAGCTCGAAGGGCCACAGCATCTATGGCTACACCTTC
TRBJ2-5 TRBV12-3/TRBV12-4 TRBD2 CASRPSGGGETQYF TGTGCCAGCAGACCTAGCGGGGGCGGAGAGACCCAGTACTTC
TRBJ1-1 TRBV4-2 . CASSQAGNTEAFF TGTGCCAGCAGCCAAGCAGGAAACACTGAAGCTTTCTTT
TRBJ2-1 TRBV4-2 . CASSQFPMEQFF TGTGCCAGCAGCCAGTTCCCCATGGAGCAGTTCTTC
TRBJ2-7 TRBV5-6 TRBD1 CASSLWDRAAYEQYF TGTGCCAGCAGCTTGTGGGACAGGGCCGCCTACGAGCAGTACTTC
TRBJ2-3 TRBV27 . CASRHVRGIGLPDTQYF TGTGCCAGCAGACACGTTCGGGGGATTGGGTTGCCGGATACGCAGTATTTT
TRBJ1-1 TRBV19 . CASSIALVVANTEAFF TGTGCCAGTAGTATAGCACTGGTGGTCGCTAACACTGAAGCTTTCTTT
TRBJ2-1 TRBV5-1 . CASSLEQGYNEQFF TGCGCCAGCAGCTTGGAGCAGGGCTACAATGAGCAGTTCTTC
TRBJ2-2 TRBV7-9 . CASSPLRGIGELFF TGTGCCAGCAGCCCCCTTAGGGGAATCGGGGAGCTGTTTTTT